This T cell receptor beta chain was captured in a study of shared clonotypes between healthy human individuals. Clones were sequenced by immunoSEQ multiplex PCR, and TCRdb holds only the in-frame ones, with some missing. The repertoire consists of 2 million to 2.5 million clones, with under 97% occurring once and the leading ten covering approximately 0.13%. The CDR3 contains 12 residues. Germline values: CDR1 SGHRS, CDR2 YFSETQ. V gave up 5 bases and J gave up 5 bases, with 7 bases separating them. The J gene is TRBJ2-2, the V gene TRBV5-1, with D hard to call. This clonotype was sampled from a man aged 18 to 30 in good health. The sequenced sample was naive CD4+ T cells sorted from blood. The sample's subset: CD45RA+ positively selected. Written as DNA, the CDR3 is TGCGCCAGCAGTATGGGGACCGGGGAGCTGTTTTTT. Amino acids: CASSMGTGELFF.